Sequencing of this TCR beta chain was carried out in a study of T cells after posttransplantation cyclophosphamide. As regards this clone: What it binds is not known.

TCRdb keeps only in-frame clones here, not all; method: immunoSEQ multiplex PCR. This table has 51,000 or so clones, around 94% appearing once. V lost 6 bases to trimming and J lost 6 bases; unmatched junction nucleotides: 11. This CDR3 comprises 15 residues. Germline V gives CDR1 SNHLY, CDR2 FYNNEI. Peripheral blood was collected from the related graft donor on the marrow donation day. Findings and caveats of the study: Later blood repertoires were often dominated by clones from the donor CD8+ memory compartment. Recipient CMV seropositivity and CMV reactivation strongly tracked TRB clonality. Tissue-infiltrating T cells from skin or gut overlapped little with blood T cells.

The sequence derives from a young woman in good health and a related stem cell transplant donor. Sequencing was performed on PBMCs. The J gene is TRBJ1-2, the V gene TRBV2, with 9 bases that match TRBD1. CDR3 region: CASRKELQGANGYTF. CDR3 in DNA: TGTGCCAGCAGGAAAGAGTTACAGGGGGCCAATGGCTACACCTTC. The entire variable domain, with the rest obtained from reference TRBV2 and TRBJ1-2, is as follows: EPEVTQTPSHQVTQMGQEVILRCVPISNHLYFYWYRQILGQKVEFLVSFYNNEISEKSEIFDDQFSVERPDGSNFTLKIRSTKLEDSAMYFCASRKELQGANGYTFGSGTRLTVV.